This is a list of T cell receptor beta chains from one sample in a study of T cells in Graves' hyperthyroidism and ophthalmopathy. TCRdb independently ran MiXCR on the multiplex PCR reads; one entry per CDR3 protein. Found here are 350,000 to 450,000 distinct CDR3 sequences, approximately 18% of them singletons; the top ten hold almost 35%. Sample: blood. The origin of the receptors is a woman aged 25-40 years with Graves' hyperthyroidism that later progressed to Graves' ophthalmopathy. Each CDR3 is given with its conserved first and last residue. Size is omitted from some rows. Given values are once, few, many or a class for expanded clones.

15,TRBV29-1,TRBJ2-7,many,CSVDDGRQAPYEQYF
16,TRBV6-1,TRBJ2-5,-,CASSSEPTDRVQTQYF
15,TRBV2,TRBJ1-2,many,CASTLLGTGLNGYTF
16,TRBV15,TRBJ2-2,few,CATNERRGRGTGELFF
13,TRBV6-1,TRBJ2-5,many,CASRDRDGWTQYF
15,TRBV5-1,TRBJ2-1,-,CASSFASVIDNEQFF
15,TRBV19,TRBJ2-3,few,CASTPGGDLEDTQYF
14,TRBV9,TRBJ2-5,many,CASSFESGGETQYF
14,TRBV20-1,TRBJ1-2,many,CSAIDRTEATGYTF
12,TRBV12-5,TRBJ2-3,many,CASGLNTDTQYF
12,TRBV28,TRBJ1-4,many,CASGHNNEKLFF
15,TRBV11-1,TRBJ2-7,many,CASSTNRDPSYEQYF
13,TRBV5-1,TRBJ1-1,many,CASSWTAPDEAFF
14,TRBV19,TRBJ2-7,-,CASSIAGQTYEQYF
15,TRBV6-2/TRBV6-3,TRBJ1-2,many,CASSDQLRRKNGYTF
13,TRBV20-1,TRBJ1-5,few,CSASQGPNQPQHF
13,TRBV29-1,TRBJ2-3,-,CSVGAGRTDTQYF
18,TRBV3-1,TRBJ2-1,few,CASSQSVQRGGPYNEQFF
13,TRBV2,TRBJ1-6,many,CASRLDRDSPLHF
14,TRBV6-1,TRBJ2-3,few,CASTRTLYSDTQYF
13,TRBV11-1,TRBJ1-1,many,CASSLGVGTEAFF
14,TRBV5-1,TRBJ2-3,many,CASRVAGRADTQYF
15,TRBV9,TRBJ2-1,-,CASSVAGGGYNEQFF
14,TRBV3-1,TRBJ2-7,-,CASKPSGSSYEQYF
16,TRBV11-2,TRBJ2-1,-,CASSLVAGGGHNEQFF
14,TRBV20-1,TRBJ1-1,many,CSAREADPSTEAFF
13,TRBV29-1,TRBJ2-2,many,CSVEAERTGELFF
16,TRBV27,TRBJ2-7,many,CASSWVGGRTSYEQYF
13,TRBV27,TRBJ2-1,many,CASSPAGTGEQFF
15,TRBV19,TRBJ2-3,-,CASSRLAGVRDTQYF
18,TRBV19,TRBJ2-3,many,CASSILAGGPISTDTQYF
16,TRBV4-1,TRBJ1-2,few,CASSQTPGQGFHGYTF
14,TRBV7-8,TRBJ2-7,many,CASSAGISYYEQYF
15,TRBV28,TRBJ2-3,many,CASSSRFHSTDTQYF
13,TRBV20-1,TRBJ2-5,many,CSAKGGGRETQYF
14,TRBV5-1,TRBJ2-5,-,CASRRTSGEETQYF
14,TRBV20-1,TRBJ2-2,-,CSARRDTNTGELFF
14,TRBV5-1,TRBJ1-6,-,CASSAGGATSPLHF
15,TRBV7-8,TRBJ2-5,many,CASSLVKGGIGTQYF
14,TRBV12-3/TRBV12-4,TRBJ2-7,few,CASSFMRGSYEQYF
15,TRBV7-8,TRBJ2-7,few,CASSPWPGETYEQYF